The next 27 T cell receptor beta chains were all read from a single sample in a study of blood T cell repertoires in COVID-19. Data came from immunoSEQ multiplex PCR; TCRdb stores just in-frame clones and leaves some out. The repertoire has roughly 250,000 clones, roughly 93% of them found once; the top ten carry 2.3%. Source material: PBMCs or T cells enriched from blood (not recorded which). The receptors derive from a woman in her 40s with acute COVID-19.

The gene calls are TRBV19 and TRBJ1-2; D gene ambiguous. The CDR3 loop spans 13 amino acids. Germline CDR1 LNHDA, CDR2 SQIVND (reference sequence). V lost 4 bases and J lost 2, with 8 bases in between. The CDR3 sequence is CASSKEINYGYTF. For the CDR3, the DNA is TGTGCCAGTAGTAAGGAGATAAACTATGGCTACACCTTC.

The chain links TRBV6-5 to TRBJ1-6; 7 bases are a match to TRBD1. Germline V CDR1 and CDR2: MNHEY, SVGAGI. The V segment lost 5 bases and the J segment 9 bases; nucleotides outside the gene matches: 7. This CDR3 has 14 amino acids. The CDR3 DNA is TGTGCCAGCAGTAGAGACAGGGATGGTTCACCCCTCCACTTT. Protein product: CASSRDRDGSPLHF.

The CDR3 DNA follows: TGCGCCAGCAGCCAACAGGGTTCAGCGTCAGGTACGCAGTATTTT. Residues: CASSQQGSASGTQYF. The chain couples TRBV4-1 to TRBJ2-3; D possibly corresponds to TRBD1 (5 bases). With 2 bases removed from V and 8 bases from J, the gap between germline ends came to 17 bases. The CDR3 covers 15 residues. CDR1 and CDR2 (germline): MGHRA, YSYEKL.

This rearrangement joins TRBV5-4 to TRBJ2-3, with D possibly TRBD2 on 6 matching bases. CDR3 length: 17 residues. CDR1 is SGHNT, CDR2 YYREEE, per germline (reference sequence). With 4 bases removed from V and 0 bases from J, the gap between germline ends came to 18 bases. The CDR3 DNA follows: TGTGCCAGCAGCCTGCGGATGGGGGGAACTAGCACAGATACGCAGTATTTT. Amino acid sequence: CASSLRMGGTSTDTQYF.

V is TRBV7-5 and J is TRBJ2-3; TRBD2 reflects the table's D call only, with no check against the DNA. TRBV7-5 corresponds to a pseudogene. CDR3 length equals 11 residues. CDR3 residues: CARSLNRFQYF. Here the CDR3 DNA reads TGTGCCAGAAGCTTAAATAGATTTCAATATTTT.

The J gene is TRBJ2-1, the V gene TRBV24-1; D possibly corresponds to TRBD1 (6 bases). V was pared by 3 bases and J by 5 bases, with 16 bases between. This CDR3 contains 16 residues. CDR1 is KGHDR, CDR2 SFDVKD, per germline. The CDR3 bases are TGTGCCACCAGTGATCGGACAGCTCGAGGGAACAATGAGCAGTTCTTC. Translating gives CATSDRTARGNNEQFF.

The J gene is TRBJ2-1, the V gene TRBV20-1, with 11 bases identical to TRBD2. This CDR3 is built from 17 residues. CDR1 is DFQATT and CDR2 is SNEGSKA in the germline V gene (reference sequence). The trim removed 6 bases at V and 4 bases at J, leaving 14 bases unmatched. Written as DNA, the CDR3 is TGCAGTGCGAGTGGTAGCGGGGGGGCCGTTGTGTACAATGAGCAGTTCTTC. It encodes CSASGSGGAVVYNEQFF.

This chain joins TRBV24-1 and TRBJ1-5; D possibly corresponds to TRBD1 (6 bases). The CDR3 sequence is 16 residues long. V lost 1 base and J 1 base, leaving 10 bases between the germline ends. From germline, CDR1 is KGHDR and CDR2 SFDVKD. This CDR3 reads CATSDFETGSNQPQHF. CDR3 bases: TGTGCCACCAGTGATTTTGAGACAGGAAGCAATCAGCCCCAGCATTTT.

This chain links TRBV21-1 with TRBJ2-3; TRBD1 is the table's D call and was not checked against the DNA. TRBV21-1 is recorded as a pseudogene. This CDR3 has 22 residues. The CDR3: CASSKVAGGPRSQRGSTDTQYF. The CDR3 DNA sequence: TGTGCCAGCAGCAAAGTGGCTGGGGGCCCTAGATCGCAGCGTGGGAGCACAGATACGCAGTATTTT.

The chain carries TRBV24-1 and TRBJ2-3, with D perhaps TRBD2 (5 bases). Germline V CDR1 and CDR2: KGHDR, SFDVKD. This CDR3 is built from 16 residues. Between the trimmed V and J ends, which lost 3 bases and 4 bases, there was a span of 16 bases. The CDR3 loop reads CATSDQSGPGADTQYF. The CDR3 nucleotides read TGTGCCACCAGTGATCAAAGCGGTCCTGGGGCAGATACGCAGTATTTT.

This sequence joins TRBV7-8 and TRBJ2-1; 12 bases align to TRBD2. Germline CDR1 reads SGHVS; CDR2 reads FQNEAQ. J gave up 5 bases and V 4 bases, and 6 bases lay outside the gene matches. The CDR3 is 16 amino acids. This CDR3 reads CASSSGLAGGNNEQFF. Here the CDR3 DNA reads TGTGCCAGCAGCTCTGGGCTAGCGGGAGGGAACAATGAGCAGTTCTTC.

V usage is TRBV3-1 (or the pseudogene TRBV3-2) and J usage is TRBJ2-7; 8 bases agree with TRBD1. Unmatched junction bases numbered 3, after V lost 4 bases and J lost 4 bases. The V gene's germline CDR1 is LGHDT and CDR2 YNNKEL (reference sequence). The CDR3 totals 13 residues. CDR3 region: CASSRQGAYEQYF. The DNA for the CDR3 is TGTGCCAGCAGCCGTCAGGGGGCTTACGAGCAGTACTTC.

V and J are TRBV5-1 and TRBJ1-6, with 10 bases identical to TRBD1. This CDR3 has 15 amino acids. The trim removed 5 bases at V and 5 bases at J, leaving 4 bases unmatched. CDR1 SGHRS and CDR2 YFSETQ come from the germline V gene. CDR3 in DNA: TGCGCCAGCAGATATGGGACAGGGGATAATTCACCCCTCCACTTT. Translating gives CASRYGTGDNSPLHF. Drawing the rest from reference TRBV5-1 and TRBJ1-6, the complete variable domain is KAGVTQTPRYLIKTRGQQVTLSCSPISGHRSVSWYQQTPGQGLQFLFEYFSETQRNKGNFPGRFSGRQFSNSRSEMNVSTLELGDSALYLCASRYGTGDNSPLHFGNGTRLTVT.

The chain links TRBV21-1 to TRBJ2-7; the table calls TRBD1, which could not be checked here. TRBV21-1 is annotated as a pseudogene. The CDR3 totals 16 residues. CDR3 bases: TGTGCCAGCAGCAAAGGACCGGGACAGGGATCCTACGAGCAGTACTTC. Residues: CASSKGPGQGSYEQYF.

The rearrangement uses TRBV5-1 and TRBJ1-4; D is unresolved. Germline lookup yields CDR1 SGHRS and CDR2 YFSETQ. CDR3 length equals 13 residues. V shed 4 bases and J shed 12 bases, with 16 bases lying between them. The CDR3 is CASSTTPGGQLFF. CDR3 DNA: TGCGCCAGCAGCACAACTCCAGGAGGGCAACTGTTTTTT.

This clone was detected only a few times. This rearrangement joins TRBV3-1 (or the pseudogene TRBV3-2) to TRBJ1-2; 7 bases agree with TRBD1. After removal of 5 bases from V and 4 bases from J, the junction contained 7 bases not matched to a gene. This CDR3 is built from 14 residues. Germline V CDR1 and CDR2: LGHDT, YNNKEL (reference sequence). The CDR3 sequence is CASSSRDRAYGYTF. In DNA, the CDR3 is TGTGCCAGCAGCTCTCGGGACAGAGCCTATGGCTACACCTTC.

This clone was seen only once. As DNA, the CDR3 is TGTGCCAGCAGCTTAGCCGCGGGGGCCAACTATGGCTACACCTTC. Amino acid sequence: CASSLAAGANYGYTF. The gene calls are TRBV7-9 and TRBJ1-2, with D perhaps TRBD1 (6 bases). V was trimmed by 0 bases and J by 2 bases, leaving 10 bases between them. Germline V gene lookup returns CDR1 SEHNR and CDR2 FQNEAQ (reference sequence). The CDR3 has 15 residues.

The gene calls are TRBV30 and TRBJ1-2; TRBD1 matches 8 bases. Germline V gene sequence: CDR1 GTSNPN, CDR2 SVGIG (reference sequence). The CDR3 consists of 13 residues. J gave up 2 bases and V 1 base, and 0 bases lay outside the gene matches. CDR3: CAWSGQGNYGYTF. The CDR3 nucleotides read TGTGCCTGGAGTGGACAGGGGAACTATGGCTACACCTTC.

In its sample, this clone was seen a few times. The V gene is TRBV4-2, the J gene TRBJ2-3, with 11 bases fitting TRBD2. The CDR3 runs 18 residues. V was clipped by 5 bases and J by 1 base; unmatched bases: 11. Germline lookup yields CDR1 LGHNA and CDR2 YNFKEQ. The CDR3 bases are TGTGCCAGCAGCGCATTAGTAGCGGGAGGGCCGGGCACAGATACGCAGTATTTT. This gives the protein CASSALVAGGPGTDTQYF.

The CDR3 reads CASSSGQSSNQPQHF. Here the CDR3 DNA reads TGTGCCAGCAGCTCGGGACAGAGTAGCAATCAGCCCCAGCATTTT. The chain carries TRBV5-8 and TRBJ1-5, with TRBD1 matching 7 bases. The CDR3 covers 15 residues. Germline assignment: CDR1 SGHTS and CDR2 YDEGEE. V dropped 3 bases and J dropped 0; count of bases not matched to a gene: 3.

This clone was detected once. The rearrangement joins TRBV28 to TRBJ1-1; a weak D match, TRBD1 (6 bases). V was trimmed by 5 bases and J by 6 bases, leaving 10 bases between them. CDR3 length: 12 amino acids. Germline V gene data show CDR1 as MDHEN and CDR2 as SYDVKM. The CDR3 is CASSVQGPEAFF. For the CDR3, the DNA is TGTGCCAGCAGTGTACAGGGTCCTGAAGCTTTCTTT. The variable domain in full, completed from reference TRBV28 and TRBJ1-1, reads DVKVTQSSRYLVKRTGEKVFLECVQDMDHENMFWYRQDPGLGLRLIYFSYDVKMKEKGDIPEGYSVSREKKERFSLILESASTNQTSMYLCASSVQGPEAFFGQGTRLTVV.

This chain connects TRBV19 to TRBJ1-1, with D perhaps matching TRBD1 (5 bases). Trimming shortened V by 7 bases and J by 0 bases, and 15 bases separated the two germline ends. This CDR3 has 15 amino acids. CDR1 is LNHDA and CDR2 is SQIVND in the germline V gene (reference sequence). The CDR3 is CASTMGGAVNTEAFF. The CDR3 DNA sequence: TGTGCCAGTACCATGGGGGGAGCTGTGAACACTGAAGCTTTCTTT.

The CDR3 reads CASSPSGTGSGVYEQYF. For the CDR3, the DNA is TGTGCCAGCAGTCCATCCGGGACAGGTTCGGGGGTCTACGAGCAGTACTTC. The rearrangement joins TRBV27 to TRBJ2-7; 8 bases agree with TRBD1. The CDR3 consists of 17 residues. Germline trimming cut 5 bases from V and 3 bases from J; bases unmatched to any gene: 15. Germline lookup yields CDR1 MNHEY and CDR2 SMNVEV (reference sequence).

With regard to this clone: The sample carries other DNA sequences with the same CDR3. V gene TRBV9 combines with J gene TRBJ2-5, with 13 bases matching TRBD2. J was trimmed by 3 bases and V by 3 bases; bases with no gene match: 2. CDR3 size: 15 residues. Germline V gene lookup returns CDR1 SGDLS and CDR2 YYNGEE. This CDR3 is CASSAGLAGEETQYF. DNA of the CDR3: TGTGCCAGCAGCGCCGGACTAGCGGGAGAAGAGACCCAGTACTTC.

This clone was observed once. The chain carries TRBV11-3 and TRBJ2-1, with no clear D. Trimming took 5 bases from V and 4 from J, leaving 15 bases between them. This CDR3 has 15 amino acids. Germline V CDR1 and CDR2: SGHNT, YENEEA. The CDR3 DNA reads TGTGCCAGCAGCAAGGAGTCCATGCCTTACAATGAGCAGTTCTTC. It codes for CASSKESMPYNEQFF.

The DNA for the CDR3 is TGTGCCATCAGTGAGTCAGGGGACTATGGCTACACCTTC. It is translated as CAISESGDYGYTF. The V gene is TRBV10-3, the J gene TRBJ1-2, with D possibly TRBD1 on 5 matching bases. Germline loops: CDR1 ENHRY, CDR2 SYGVKD. This CDR3 is 13 amino acids long. The V and J ends lost 0 bases and 3 bases respectively, with 5 bases between them.

This clone was detected only a few times. The V gene is TRBV6-5, the J gene TRBJ2-2, with 10 bases that match TRBD1. The length of the CDR3 is 16 residues. With 2 bases clipped from V and 4 bases from J, the junction kept 4 bases outside the gene matches. Germline V CDR1 and CDR2: MNHEY, SVGAGI. The CDR3 sequence is CASSYKDRGSTGELFF. The CDR3 DNA reads TGTGCCAGCAGTTACAAGGACAGGGGGAGCACCGGGGAGCTGTTTTTT.